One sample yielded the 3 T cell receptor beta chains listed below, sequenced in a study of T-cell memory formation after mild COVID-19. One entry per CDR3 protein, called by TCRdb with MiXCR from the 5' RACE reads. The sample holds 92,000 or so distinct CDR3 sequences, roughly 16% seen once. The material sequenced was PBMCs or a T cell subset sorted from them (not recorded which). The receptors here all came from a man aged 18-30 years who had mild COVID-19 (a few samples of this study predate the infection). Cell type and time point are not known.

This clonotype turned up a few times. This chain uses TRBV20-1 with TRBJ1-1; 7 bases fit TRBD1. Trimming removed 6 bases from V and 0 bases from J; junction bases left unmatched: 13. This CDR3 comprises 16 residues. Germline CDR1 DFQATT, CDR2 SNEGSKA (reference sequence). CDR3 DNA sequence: TGCAGTGCCGTCTTATTAATGGGACAGCTGAACACTGAAGCTTTCTTT. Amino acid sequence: CSAVLLMGQLNTEAFF.

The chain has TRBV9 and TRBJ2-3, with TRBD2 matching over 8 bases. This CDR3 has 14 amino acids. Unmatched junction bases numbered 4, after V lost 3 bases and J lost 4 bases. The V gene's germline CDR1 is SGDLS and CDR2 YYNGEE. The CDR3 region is CASSAGGAADTQYF. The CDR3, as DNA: TGTGCCAGCAGCGCCGGGGGGGCGGCAGATACGCAGTATTTT.

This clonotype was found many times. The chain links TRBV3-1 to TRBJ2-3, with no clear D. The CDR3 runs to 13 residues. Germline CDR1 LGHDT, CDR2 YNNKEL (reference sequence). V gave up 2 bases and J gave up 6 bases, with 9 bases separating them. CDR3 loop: CASSQLLEDTQYF. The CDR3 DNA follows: TGTGCCAGCAGCCAATTGCTAGAGGATACGCAGTATTTT.